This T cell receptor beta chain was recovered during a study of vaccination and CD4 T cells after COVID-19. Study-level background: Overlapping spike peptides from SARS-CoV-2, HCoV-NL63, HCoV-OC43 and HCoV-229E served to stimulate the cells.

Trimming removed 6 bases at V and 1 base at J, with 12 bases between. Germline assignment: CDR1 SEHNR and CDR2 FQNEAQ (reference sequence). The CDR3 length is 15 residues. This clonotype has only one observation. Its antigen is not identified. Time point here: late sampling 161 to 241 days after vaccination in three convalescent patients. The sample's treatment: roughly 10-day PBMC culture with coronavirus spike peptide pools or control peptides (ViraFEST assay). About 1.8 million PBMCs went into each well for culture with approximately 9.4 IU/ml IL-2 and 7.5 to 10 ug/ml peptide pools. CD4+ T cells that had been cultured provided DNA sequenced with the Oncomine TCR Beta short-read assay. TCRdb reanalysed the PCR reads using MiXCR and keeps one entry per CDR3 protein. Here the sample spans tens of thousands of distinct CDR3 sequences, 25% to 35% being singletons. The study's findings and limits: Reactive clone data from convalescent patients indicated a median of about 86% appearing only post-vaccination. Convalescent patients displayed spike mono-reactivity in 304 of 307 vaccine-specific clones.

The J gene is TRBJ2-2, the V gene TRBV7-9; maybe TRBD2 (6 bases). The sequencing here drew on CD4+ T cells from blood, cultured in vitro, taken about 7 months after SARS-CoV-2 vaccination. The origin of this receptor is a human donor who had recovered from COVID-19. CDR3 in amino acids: CASRGDSRNTGELFF. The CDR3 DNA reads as TGTGCCAGCAGGGGGGACTCCCGGAACACCGGGGAGCTGTTTTTT.